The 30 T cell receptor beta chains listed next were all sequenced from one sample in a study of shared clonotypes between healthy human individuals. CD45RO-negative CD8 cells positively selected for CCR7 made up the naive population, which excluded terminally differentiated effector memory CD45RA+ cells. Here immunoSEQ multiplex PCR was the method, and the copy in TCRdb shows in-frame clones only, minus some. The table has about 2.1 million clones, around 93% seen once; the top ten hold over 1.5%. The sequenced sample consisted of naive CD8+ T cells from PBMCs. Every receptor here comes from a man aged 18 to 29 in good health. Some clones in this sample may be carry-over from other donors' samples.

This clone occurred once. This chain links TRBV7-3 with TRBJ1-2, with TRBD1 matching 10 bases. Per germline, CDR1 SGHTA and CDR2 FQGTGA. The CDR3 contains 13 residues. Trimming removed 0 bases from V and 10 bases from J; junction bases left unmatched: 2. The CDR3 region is CASSLTGTGAYTF. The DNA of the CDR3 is TGTGCCAGCAGCTTAACCGGGACAGGGGCCTACACCTTC.

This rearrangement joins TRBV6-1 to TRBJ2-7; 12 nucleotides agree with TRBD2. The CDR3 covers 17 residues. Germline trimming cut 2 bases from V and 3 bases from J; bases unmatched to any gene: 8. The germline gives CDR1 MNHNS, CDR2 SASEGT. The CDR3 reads CASSELAGGPRDYEQYF. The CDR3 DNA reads TGTGCCAGCAGTGAACTAGCGGGAGGGCCAAGGGACTACGAGCAGTACTTC.

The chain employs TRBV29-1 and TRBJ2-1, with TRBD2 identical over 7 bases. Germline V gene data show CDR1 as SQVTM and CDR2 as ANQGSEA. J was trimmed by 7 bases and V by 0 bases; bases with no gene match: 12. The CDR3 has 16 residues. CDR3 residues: CSVEDWGRAFFNEQFF. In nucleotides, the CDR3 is TGCAGCGTTGAAGATTGGGGGAGGGCCTTCTTTAATGAGCAGTTCTTC.

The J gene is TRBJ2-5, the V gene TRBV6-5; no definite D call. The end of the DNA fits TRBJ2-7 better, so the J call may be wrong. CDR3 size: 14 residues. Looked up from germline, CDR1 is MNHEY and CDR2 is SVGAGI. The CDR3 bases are TGTGCCAGCAGTTGGTTGACCGATCCCTACGAGCAGTACTTC. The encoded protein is CASSWLTDPYEQYF.

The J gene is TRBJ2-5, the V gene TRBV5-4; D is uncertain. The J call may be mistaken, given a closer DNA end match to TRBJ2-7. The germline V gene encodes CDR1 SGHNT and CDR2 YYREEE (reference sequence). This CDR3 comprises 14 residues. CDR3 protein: CASSPDGSSYEQYF. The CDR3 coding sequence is TGTGCCAGCAGCCCCGACGGTTCCTCCTACGAGCAGTACTTC.

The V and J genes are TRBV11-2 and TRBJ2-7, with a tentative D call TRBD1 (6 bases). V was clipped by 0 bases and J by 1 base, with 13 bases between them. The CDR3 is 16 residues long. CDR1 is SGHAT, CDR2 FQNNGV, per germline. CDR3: CASSLDPRTDSYEQYF. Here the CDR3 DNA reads TGTGCCAGCAGCTTAGATCCCCGGACAGATTCCTACGAGCAGTACTTC.

CDR3 sequence reads: CATSGRSTRDTEAFF. The CDR3 DNA follows: TGTGCCACCAGCGGCCGCTCCACGAGGGACACTGAAGCTTTCTTT. V usage is TRBV15 and J usage is TRBJ1-1, with D unclear. Trimming removed 5 bases from V and 3 bases from J, with 16 bases in between. The CDR3 has 15 residues. From germline, CDR1 is LNHNV and CDR2 YYDKDF (reference sequence).

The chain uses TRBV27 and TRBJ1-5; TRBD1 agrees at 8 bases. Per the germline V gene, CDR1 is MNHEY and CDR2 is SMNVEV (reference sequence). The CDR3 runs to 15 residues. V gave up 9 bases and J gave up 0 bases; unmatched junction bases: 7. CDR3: CASRQGTHSNQPQHF. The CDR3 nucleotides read TGTGCCAGTCGACAGGGGACCCATAGCAATCAGCCCCAGCATTTT.

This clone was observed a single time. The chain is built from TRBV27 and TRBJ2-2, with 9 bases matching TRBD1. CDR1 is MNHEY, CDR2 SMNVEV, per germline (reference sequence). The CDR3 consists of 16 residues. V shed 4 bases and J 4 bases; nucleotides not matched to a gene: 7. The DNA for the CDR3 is TGTGCCAGCAGTTCATCACAGGGGGCCCTCACCGGGGAGCTGTTTTTT. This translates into CASSSSQGALTGELFF.

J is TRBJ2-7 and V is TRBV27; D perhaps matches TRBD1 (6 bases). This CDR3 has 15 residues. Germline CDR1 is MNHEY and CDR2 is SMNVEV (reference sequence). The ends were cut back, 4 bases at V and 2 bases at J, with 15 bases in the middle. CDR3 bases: TGTGCCAGCAGTTCCCGACAGGACTCCGCCTACGAGCAGTACTTC. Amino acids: CASSSRQDSAYEQYF.

CDR3 bases: TGTGCCAGCAGACCCGGACGGCCGTCCTACGAGCAGTACTTC. Translation gives CASRPGRPSYEQYF. The chain links TRBV2 to TRBJ2-7; no reliable D call. The CDR3 has 14 amino acids. Deletions cut 6 bases from V and 1 base from J, with 13 bases between. CDR1 is SNHLY and CDR2 is FYNNEI in the germline V gene.

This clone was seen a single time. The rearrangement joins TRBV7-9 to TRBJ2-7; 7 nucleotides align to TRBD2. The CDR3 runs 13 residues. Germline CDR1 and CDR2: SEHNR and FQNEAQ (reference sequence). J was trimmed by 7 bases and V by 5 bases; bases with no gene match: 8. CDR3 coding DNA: TGTGCCAGCAGCCCCTACACAGCGGGGGAGCAGTACTTC. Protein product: CASSPYTAGEQYF. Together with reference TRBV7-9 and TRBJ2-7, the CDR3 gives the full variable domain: DTGVSQNPRHKITKRGQNVTFRCDPISEHNRLYWYRQTLGQGPEFLTYFQNEAQLEKSRLLSDRFSAERPKGSFSTLEIQRTEQGDSAMYLCASSPYTAGEQYFGPGTRLTVT.

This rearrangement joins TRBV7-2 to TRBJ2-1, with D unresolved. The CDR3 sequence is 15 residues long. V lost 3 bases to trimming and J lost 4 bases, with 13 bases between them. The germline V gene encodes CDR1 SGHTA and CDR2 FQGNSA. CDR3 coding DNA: TGTGCCAGCAGCTTGGATCGACGGTTATACAATGAGCAGTTCTTC. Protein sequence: CASSLDRRLYNEQFF. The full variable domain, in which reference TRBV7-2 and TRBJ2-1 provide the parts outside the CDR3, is GAGVSQSPSNKVTEKGKDVELRCDPISGHTALYWYRQSLGQGLEFLIYFQGNSAPDKSGLPSDRFSAERTGGSVSTLTIQRTQQEDSAVYLCASSLDRRLYNEQFFGPGTRLTVL.

CDR3 sequence: CASSRLAGVRDTQYF. The CDR3 DNA sequence: TGTGCCAGCAGTAGGCTAGCGGGAGTCCGGGATACGCAGTATTTT. V gene TRBV6-5 combines with J gene TRBJ2-3; 10 positions agree with TRBD2. The J segment lost 6 bases and the V segment lost 5 bases, leaving 8 bases of the junction unmatched. Germline CDR1 and CDR2: MNHEY and SVGAGI. The length of the CDR3 is 15 residues.

Here the CDR3 DNA reads TGTGCCAGCAGGTGGACAGCAATGAACACTGAAGCTTTCTTT. It encodes CASRWTAMNTEAFF. The chain uses TRBV28 and TRBJ1-1; D may be TRBD1 (6 bases). Germline V CDR1 and CDR2: MDHEN, SYDVKM. This CDR3 has 14 residues. Trimming left V 6 bases short and J 0 bases short, with 11 bases between.

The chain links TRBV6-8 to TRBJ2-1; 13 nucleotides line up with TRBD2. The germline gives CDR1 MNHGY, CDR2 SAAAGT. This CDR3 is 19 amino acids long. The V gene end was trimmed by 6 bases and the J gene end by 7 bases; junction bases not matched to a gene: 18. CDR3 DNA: TGTGCCAGCAGCCGCCCACAGCCTGGACTAGCGGGAGCTTGGAATGAGCAGTTCTTC. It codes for CASSRPQPGLAGAWNEQFF.

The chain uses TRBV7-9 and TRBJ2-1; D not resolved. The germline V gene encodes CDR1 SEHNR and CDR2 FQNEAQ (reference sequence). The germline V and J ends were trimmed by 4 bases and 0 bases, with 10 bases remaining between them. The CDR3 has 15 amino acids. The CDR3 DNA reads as TGTGCCAGCAGCTCCCGGGCCGACTCCTACAATGAGCAGTTCTTC. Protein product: CASSSRADSYNEQFF.

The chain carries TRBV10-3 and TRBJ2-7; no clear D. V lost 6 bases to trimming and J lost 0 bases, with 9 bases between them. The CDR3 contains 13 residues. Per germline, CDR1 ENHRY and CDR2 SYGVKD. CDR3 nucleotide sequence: TGTGCCATCAGACCCATGAGCTCCTACGAGCAGTACTTC. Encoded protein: CAIRPMSSYEQYF.

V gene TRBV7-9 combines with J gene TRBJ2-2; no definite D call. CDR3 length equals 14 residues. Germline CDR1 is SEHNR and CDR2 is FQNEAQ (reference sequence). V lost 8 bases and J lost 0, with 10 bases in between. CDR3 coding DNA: TGTGCCAGCTACCGGGCTACGAACACCGGGGAGCTGTTTTTT. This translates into CASYRATNTGELFF.

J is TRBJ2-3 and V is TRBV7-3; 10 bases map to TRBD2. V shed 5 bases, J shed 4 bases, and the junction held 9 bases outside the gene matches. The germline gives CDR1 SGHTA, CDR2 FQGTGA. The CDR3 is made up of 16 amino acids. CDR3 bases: TGTGCCAGCAGCAATACTAGCGGGATCGACCCAGATACGCAGTATTTT. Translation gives CASSNTSGIDPDTQYF.

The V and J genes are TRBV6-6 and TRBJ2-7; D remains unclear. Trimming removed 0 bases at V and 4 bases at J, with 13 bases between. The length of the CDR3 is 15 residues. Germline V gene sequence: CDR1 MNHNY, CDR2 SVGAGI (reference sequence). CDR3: CASSYSNADDYEQYF. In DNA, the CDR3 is TGTGCCAGCAGTTACTCAAACGCCGACGATTACGAGCAGTACTTC.

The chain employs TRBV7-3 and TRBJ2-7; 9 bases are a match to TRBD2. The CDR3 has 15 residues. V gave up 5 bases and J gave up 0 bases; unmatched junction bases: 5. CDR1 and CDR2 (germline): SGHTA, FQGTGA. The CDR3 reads CASSPTSGGSYEQYF. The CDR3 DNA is TGTGCCAGCAGCCCGACTAGCGGAGGCTCCTACGAGCAGTACTTC.

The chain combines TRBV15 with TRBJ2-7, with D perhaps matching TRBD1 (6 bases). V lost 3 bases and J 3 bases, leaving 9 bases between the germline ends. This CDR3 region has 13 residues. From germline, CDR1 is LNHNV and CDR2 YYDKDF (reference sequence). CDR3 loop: CATSSRDNYEQYF. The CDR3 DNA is TGTGCCACCAGCAGCCGGGACAACTACGAGCAGTACTTC.

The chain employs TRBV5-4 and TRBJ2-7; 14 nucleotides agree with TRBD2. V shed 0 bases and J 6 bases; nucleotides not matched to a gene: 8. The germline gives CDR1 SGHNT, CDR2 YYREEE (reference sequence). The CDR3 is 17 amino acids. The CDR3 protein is CASSLDRGTSGSSEQYF. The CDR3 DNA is TGTGCCAGCAGCTTGGACAGGGGGACTAGCGGGAGTAGCGAGCAGTACTTC.

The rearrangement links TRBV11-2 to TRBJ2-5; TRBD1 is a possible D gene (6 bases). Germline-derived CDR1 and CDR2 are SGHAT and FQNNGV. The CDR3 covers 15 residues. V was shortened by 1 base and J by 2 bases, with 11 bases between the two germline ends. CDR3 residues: CASSLGADRQETQYF. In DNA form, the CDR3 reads TGTGCCAGCAGCTTAGGGGCGGACAGACAAGAGACCCAGTACTTC.

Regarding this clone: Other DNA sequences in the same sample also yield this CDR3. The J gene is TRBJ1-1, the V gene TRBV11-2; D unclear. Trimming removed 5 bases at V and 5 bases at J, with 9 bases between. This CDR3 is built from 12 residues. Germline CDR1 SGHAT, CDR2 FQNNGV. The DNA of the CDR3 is TGTGCCAGCAGCCTGAGGTTGACTGAAGCTTTCTTT. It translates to CASSLRLTEAFF.

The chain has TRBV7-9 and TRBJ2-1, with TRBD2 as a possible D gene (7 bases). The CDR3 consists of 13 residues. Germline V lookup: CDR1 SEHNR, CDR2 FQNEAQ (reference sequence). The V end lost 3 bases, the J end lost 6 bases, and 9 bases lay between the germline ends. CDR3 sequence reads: CASSLGGLNEQFF. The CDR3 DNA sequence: TGTGCCAGCAGCTTGGGGGGGCTCAATGAGCAGTTCTTC.

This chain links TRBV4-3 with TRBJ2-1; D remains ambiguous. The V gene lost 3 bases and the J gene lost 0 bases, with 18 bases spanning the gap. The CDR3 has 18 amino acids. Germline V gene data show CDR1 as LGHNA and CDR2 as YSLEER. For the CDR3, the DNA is TGCGCCAGCAGCCATCCCCTGGGCTCCCACAGCTCCTACAATGAGCAGTTCTTC. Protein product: CASSHPLGSHSSYNEQFF.

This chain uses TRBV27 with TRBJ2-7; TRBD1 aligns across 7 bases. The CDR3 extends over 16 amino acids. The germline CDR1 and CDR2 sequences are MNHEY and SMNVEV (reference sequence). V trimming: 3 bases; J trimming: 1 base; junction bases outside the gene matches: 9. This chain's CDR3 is CASSFADRLGSYEQYF. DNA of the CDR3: TGTGCCAGCAGTTTTGCGGACAGGCTCGGGTCCTACGAGCAGTACTTC.

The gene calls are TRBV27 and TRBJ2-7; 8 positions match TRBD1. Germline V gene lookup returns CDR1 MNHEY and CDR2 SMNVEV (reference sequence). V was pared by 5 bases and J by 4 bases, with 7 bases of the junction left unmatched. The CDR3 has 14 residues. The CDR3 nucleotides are TGTGCCAGCAGTGGAGGACAGGGATTTTACGAGCAGTACTTC. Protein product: CASSGGQGFYEQYF.